This TCR beta chain was identified during a study of blood T cell repertoires in COVID-19. The overall study: PBMCs, B-cell-depleted T cells, or T cells were the source of the cDNA or gDNA that made up the material.

Study processing details: Cell counts per sample came from amplifying reference gene primers. The method was immunoSEQ multiplex PCR; TCRdb's version includes in-frame clones alone and lacks a portion of them. V and J calls and clone size are copied from that table; D and trimming were computed from the DNA. The sample records 300,000 to 400,000 clones, 80% to 90% being singletons. The study assigned cohorts using participant-reported clinical history. CDR3 length: 15 residues. Germline V CDR1 and CDR2: LNHDA, SQIVND (reference sequence). V lost 6 bases and J 0 bases, leaving 12 bases between the germline ends. This clone was seen only once.

The sequence came from a woman aged 35 to 49 with acute COVID-19. Sample: PBMCs or T cells enriched from blood (not recorded which). V gene TRBV19 combines with J gene TRBJ1-3; TRBD1 is a possible D gene (5 bases). CDR3 sequence: CASRRRDFSGNTIYF. The CDR3 region has the DNA TGTGCCAGTAGAAGGCGGGACTTCTCTGGAAACACCATATATTTT.